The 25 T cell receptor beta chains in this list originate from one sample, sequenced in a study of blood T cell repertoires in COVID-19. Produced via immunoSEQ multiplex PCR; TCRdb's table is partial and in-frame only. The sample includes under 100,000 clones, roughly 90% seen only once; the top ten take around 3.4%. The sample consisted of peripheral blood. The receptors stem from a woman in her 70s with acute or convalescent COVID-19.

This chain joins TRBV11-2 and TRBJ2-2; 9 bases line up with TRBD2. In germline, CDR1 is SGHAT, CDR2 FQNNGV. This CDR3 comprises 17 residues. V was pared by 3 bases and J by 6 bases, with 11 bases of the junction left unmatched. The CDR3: CASSFRAGGPFPGELFF. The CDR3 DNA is TGTGCCAGCAGCTTTCGCGCGGGAGGGCCTTTCCCCGGGGAGCTGTTTTTT.

CDR3 DNA sequence: TGTGCCAGTAGTATAGAAACAGGGATTTTGTGGAATCAGCCCCAGCATTTT. Its translation: CASSIETGILWNQPQHF. The rearrangement links TRBV19 to TRBJ1-5; TRBD1 might be the D (6 bases). The germline CDR1 and CDR2 sequences are LNHDA and SQIVND (reference sequence). Trimming removed 0 bases from V and 4 bases from J, with 16 bases in between. The CDR3 runs to 17 residues.

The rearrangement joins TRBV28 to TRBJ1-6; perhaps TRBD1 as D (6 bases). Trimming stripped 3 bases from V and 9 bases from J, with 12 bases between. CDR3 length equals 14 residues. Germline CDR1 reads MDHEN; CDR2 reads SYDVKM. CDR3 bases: TGTGCCAGCAGTTTTAGAGGGGACACTTCACCCCTCCACTTT. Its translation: CASSFRGDTSPLHF.

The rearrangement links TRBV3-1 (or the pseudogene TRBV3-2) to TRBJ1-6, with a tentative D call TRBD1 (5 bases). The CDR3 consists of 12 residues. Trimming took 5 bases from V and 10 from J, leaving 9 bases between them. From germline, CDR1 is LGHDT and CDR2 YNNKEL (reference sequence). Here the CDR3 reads CASSVGGSPLHF. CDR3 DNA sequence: TGTGCCAGCAGCGTCGGGGGGTCACCCCTCCACTTT.

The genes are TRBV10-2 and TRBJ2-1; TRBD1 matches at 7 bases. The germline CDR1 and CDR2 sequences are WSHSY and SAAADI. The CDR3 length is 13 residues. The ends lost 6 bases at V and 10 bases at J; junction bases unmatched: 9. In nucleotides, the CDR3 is TGCGCCAGCAGCCGTGGAGGACAGGCCGAGCAGTTCTTC. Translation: CASSRGGQAEQFF.

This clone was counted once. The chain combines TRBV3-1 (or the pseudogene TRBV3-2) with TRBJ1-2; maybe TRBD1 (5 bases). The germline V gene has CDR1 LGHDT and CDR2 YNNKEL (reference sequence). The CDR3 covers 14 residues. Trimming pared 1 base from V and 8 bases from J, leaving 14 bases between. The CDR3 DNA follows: TGTGCCAGCAGCCAAGTGGGCAGGGTAAGCGGCTACACCTTC. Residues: CASSQVGRVSGYTF.

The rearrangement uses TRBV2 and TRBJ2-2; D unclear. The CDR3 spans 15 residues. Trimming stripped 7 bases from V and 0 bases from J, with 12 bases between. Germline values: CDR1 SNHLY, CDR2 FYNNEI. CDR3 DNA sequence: TGTGCCAGCATGGAAGGCCGGGCGAACACCGGGGAGCTGTTTTTT. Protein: CASMEGRANTGELFF. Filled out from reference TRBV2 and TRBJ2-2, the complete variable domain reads EPEVTQTPSHQVTQMGQEVILRCVPISNHLYFYWYRQILGQKVEFLVSFYNNEISEKSEIFDDQFSVERPDGSNFTLKIRSTKLEDSAMYFCASMEGRANTGELFFGEGSRLTVL.

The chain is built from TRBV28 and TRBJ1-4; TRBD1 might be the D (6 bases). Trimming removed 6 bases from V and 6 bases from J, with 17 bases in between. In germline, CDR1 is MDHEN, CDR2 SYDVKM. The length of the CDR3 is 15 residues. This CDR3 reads CASREASGGHEKLFF. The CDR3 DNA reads TGTGCCAGCAGGGAAGCTTCGGGGGGGCATGAAAAACTGTTTTTT.

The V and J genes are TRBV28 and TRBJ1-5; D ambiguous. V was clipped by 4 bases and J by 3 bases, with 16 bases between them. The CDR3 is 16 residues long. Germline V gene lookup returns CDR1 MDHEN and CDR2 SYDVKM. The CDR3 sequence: CASSSRPGKTNQPQHF. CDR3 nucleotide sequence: TGTGCCAGCAGTTCACGACCCGGGAAGACCAATCAGCCCCAGCATTTT.

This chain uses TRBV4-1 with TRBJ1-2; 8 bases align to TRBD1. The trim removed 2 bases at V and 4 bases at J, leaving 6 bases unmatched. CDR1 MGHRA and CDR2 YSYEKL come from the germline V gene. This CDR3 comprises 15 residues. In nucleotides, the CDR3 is TGCGCCAGCAGCCAACCAGGACAGGGCCTCTATGGCTACACCTTC. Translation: CASSQPGQGLYGYTF.

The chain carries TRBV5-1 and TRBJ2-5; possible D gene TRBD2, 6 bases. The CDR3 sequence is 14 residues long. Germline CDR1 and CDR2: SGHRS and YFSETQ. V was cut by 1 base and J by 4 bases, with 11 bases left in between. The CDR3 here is CASSLSGRSETQYF. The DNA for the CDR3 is TGCGCCAGCAGCTTGTCAGGGAGGTCAGAGACCCAGTACTTC.

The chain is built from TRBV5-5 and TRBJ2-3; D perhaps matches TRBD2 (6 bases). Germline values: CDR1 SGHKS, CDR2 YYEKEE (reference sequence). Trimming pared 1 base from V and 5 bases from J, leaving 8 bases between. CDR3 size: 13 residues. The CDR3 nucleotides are TGTGCCAGCAGCTTGTCGGGGGAAGATACGCAGTATTTT. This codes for CASSLSGEDTQYF.

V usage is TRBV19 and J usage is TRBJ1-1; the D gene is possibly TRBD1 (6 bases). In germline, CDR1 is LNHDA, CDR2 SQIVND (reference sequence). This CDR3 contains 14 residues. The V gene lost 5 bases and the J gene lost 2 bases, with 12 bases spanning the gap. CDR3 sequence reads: CASSLQGQNTEAFF. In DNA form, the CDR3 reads TGTGCCAGTAGTCTGCAGGGACAAAACACTGAAGCTTTCTTT. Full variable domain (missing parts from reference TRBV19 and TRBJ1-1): DGGITQSPKYLFRKEGQNVTLSCEQNLNHDAMYWYRQDPGQGLRLIYYSQIVNDFQKGDIAEGYSVSREKKESFPLTVTSAQKNPTAFYLCASSLQGQNTEAFFGQGTRLTVV.

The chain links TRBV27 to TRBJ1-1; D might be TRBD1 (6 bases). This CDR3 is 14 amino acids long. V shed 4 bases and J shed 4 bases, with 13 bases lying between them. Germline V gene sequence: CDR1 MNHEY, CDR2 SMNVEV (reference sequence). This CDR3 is CASSSYRDVTEAFF. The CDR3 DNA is TGTGCCAGCAGTTCCTACAGGGATGTCACTGAAGCTTTCTTT.

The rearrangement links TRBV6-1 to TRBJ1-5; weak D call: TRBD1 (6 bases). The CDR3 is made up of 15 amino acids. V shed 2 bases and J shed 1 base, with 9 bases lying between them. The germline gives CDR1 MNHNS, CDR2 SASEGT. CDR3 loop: CASSERDTSNQPQHF. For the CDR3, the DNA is TGTGCCAGCAGTGAAAGGGACACCAGCAATCAGCCCCAGCATTTT.

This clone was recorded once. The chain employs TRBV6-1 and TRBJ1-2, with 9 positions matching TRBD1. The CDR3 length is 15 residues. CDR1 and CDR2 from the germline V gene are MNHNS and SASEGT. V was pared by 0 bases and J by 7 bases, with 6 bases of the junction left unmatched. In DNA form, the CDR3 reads TGTGCCAGCAGTGAAGCAGGGGGACAGGGTTTTGGCTACACCTTC. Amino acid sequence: CASSEAGGQGFGYTF.

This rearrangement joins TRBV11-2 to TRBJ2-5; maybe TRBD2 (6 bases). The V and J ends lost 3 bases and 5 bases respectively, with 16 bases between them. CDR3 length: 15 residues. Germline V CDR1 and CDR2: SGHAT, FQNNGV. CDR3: CASSFSGDHRETQYF. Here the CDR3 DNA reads TGTGCCAGCAGCTTTAGCGGAGACCACCGGGAGACCCAGTACTTC. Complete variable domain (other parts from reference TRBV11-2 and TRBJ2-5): EAGVAQSPRYKIIEKRQSVAFWCNPISGHATLYWYQQILGQGPKLLIQFQNNGVVDDSQLPKDRFSAERLKGVDSTLKIQPAKLEDSAVYLCASSFSGDHRETQYFGPGTRLLVL.

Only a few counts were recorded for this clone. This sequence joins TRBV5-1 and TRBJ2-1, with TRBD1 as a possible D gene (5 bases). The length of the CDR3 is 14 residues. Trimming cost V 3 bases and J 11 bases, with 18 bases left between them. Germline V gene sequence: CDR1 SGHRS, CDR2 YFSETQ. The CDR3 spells CASSSPDSPAKQFF. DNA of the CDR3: TGCGCCAGCAGCTCACCAGACAGCCCCGCTAAGCAGTTCTTC.

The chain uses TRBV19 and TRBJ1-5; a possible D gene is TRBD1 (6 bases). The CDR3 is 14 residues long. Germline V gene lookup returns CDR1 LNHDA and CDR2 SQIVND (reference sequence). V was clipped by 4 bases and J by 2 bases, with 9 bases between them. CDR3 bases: TGTGCCAGTAGTACAGACAGGCGCAATCAGCCCCAGCATTTT. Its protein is CASSTDRRNQPQHF. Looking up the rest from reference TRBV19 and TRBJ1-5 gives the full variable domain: DGGITQSPKYLFRKEGQNVTLSCEQNLNHDAMYWYRQDPGQGLRLIYYSQIVNDFQKGDIAEGYSVSREKKESFPLTVTSAQKNPTAFYLCASSTDRRNQPQHFGDGTRLSIL.

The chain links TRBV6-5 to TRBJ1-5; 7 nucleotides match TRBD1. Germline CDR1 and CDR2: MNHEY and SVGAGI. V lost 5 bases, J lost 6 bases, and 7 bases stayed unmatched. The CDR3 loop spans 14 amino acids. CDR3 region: CASSTGAGGQPQHF. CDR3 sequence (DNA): TGTGCCAGCAGTACAGGGGCCGGGGGTCAGCCCCAGCATTTT.

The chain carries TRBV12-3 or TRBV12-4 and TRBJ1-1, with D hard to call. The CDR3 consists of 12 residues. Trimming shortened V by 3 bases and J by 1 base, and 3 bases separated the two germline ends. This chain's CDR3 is CASSLRNTEAFF. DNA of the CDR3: TGTGCCAGCAGTTTGAGGAACACTGAAGCTTTCTTT.

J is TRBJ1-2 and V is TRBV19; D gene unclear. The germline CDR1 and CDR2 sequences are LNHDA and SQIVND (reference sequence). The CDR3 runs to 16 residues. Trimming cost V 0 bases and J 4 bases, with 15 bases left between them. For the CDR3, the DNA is TGTGCCAGTAGTATAGATCGCCGGGGAGAAGGCTATGGCTACACCTTC. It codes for CASSIDRRGEGYGYTF.

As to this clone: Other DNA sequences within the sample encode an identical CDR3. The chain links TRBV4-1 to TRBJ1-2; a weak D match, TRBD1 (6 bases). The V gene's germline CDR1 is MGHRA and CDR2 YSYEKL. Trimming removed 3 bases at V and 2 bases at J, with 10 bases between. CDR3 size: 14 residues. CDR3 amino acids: CASSQETGNYGYTF. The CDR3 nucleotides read TGCGCCAGCAGCCAGGAAACAGGGAACTATGGCTACACCTTC.

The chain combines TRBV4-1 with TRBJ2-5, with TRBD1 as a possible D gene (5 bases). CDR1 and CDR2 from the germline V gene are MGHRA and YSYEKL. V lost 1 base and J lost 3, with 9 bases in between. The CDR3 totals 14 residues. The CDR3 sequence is CASSQGLTEETQYF. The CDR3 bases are TGCGCCAGCAGCCAAGGACTGACAGAAGAGACCCAGTACTTC.

Written as DNA, the CDR3 is TGTGCCAGCAGCCAAGGGGCCCTAAAAGTGCAGTTCTTC. Translation gives CASSQGALKVQFF. The J gene is TRBJ2-1, the V gene TRBV13; possibly TRBD1 for D (5 bases). The V gene lost 5 bases and the J gene lost 12 bases, with 17 bases spanning the gap. There are 13 residues in the CDR3. CDR1 is PRHDT and CDR2 is FYEKMQ in the germline V gene (reference sequence).